This TCR beta chain emerged from a study of regulatory T cells in long-lasting Graves disease. Time point of the sample: newly diagnosed GD, antithyroid drugs for less than 3 months. Extracted RNA from PBMCs served as the source of the TCR library. CDR3 length: 14 amino acids. V shed 6 bases and J shed 3 bases, with 11 bases lying between them. As concerns this clonotype: Its antigen is not identified.

The study, taken as a whole, reports: Among samples with persistent disease, TRBV28, TRBJ1-2 and TRBJ2-5 were favored.

The TCR beta library used iRepertoire HTBI primers with Arm-PCR amplification of CDR3. Via MiXCR, TCRdb re-called the multiplex PCR reads, giving one row per CDR3 protein. The repertoire consists of roughly 380,000 distinct CDR3 sequences, with about a sixth occurring once and the leading ten covering roughly 29%. These data are also associated with another study on T cells in Graves' hyperthyroidism and ophthalmopathy. That paper states: Hyperthyroidism was newly diagnosed in patients aged 18 to 65 (duration under 2 months). Diagnosis rested on symptoms, serum thyroxine and TRAb, thyroid ultrasound, and orbital computed tomography.

The specimen was peripheral blood mononuclear cells (PBMCs), collected at new diagnosis, from a patient treated with antithyroid drugs. The clonotype originates from a man aged 35-49 years with Graves disease. The genes are TRBV12-3 or TRBV12-4 and TRBJ2-2, with D perhaps matching TRBD1 (6 bases). CDR3 region: CASRDDRHTGELFF. The CDR3 bases are TGTGCCAGCAGGGACGACAGGCACACCGGGGAGCTGTTTTTT.